These T cell receptor beta chains were read from a single sample in a study of post-analysis software for immune sequencing data. TCRdb re-called the PCR reads with MiXCR, one entry per CDR3 protein. The repertoire holds roughly 800,000 distinct CDR3 sequences, around 42% seen once, with 4.9% in the top ten. Material: blood. All receptors derive from a girl aged 5-17 years with multiple sclerosis. Each CDR3 is given with its conserved first and last residue. The D gene is left open where the match is weak. Clone size is shown for a subset of rows, as once, few, many or a class of expanded clone.

D gene	V gene	J gene	clone size	CDR3 protein	CDR3 DNA
.	TRBV7-6	TRBJ2-5	.	CASSLNRVGETQYF	TGTGCCAGCAGCTTAAACAGGGTTGGGGAGACCCAGTACTTC
.	TRBV5-1	TRBJ2-5	once	CASSYGTEETQYF	TGCGCCAGCAGCTACGGGACGGAGGAGACCCAGTACTTC
TRBD2	TRBV28	TRBJ2-7	few	CATSGTSGRRGEQYF	TGTGCCACAAGCGGGACTAGCGGGAGGAGGGGCGAGCAGTACTTC
TRBD1	TRBV5-1	TRBJ2-1	.	CASSLQDRVYEQFF	TGCGCCAGCAGCCTTCAGGACAGGGTCTACGAGCAGTTCTTC
.	TRBV7-2	TRBJ2-7	.	CASSLPGGEQYF	TGTGCCAGCAGCTTACCGGGTGGCGAGCAGTACTTC
.	TRBV6-2/TRBV6-3	TRBJ2-1	few	CASRVAEYNEQFF	TGTGCCAGCAGAGTCGCGGAATACAATGAGCAGTTCTTC
TRBD2	TRBV24-1	TRBJ2-3	few	CATSDPGLAGPLTQYF	TGTGCCACCAGTGACCCGGGACTAGCGGGGCCCTTAACGCAGTATTTT
.	TRBV12-3/TRBV12-4	TRBJ2-5	.	CASTYTWGLQETQYF	TGTGCCAGCACCTACACGTGGGGGCTTCAAGAGACCCAGTACTTC
.	TRBV5-1	TRBJ2-5	few	CASSLGIATQETQYF	TGCGCCAGCAGCTTGGGGATAGCCACGCAAGAGACCCAGTACTTC
.	TRBV7-9	TRBJ2-7	.	CASSLGRHTYEQYF	TGTGCCAGCAGCTTAGGGAGACACACCTACGAGCAGTACTTC
TRBD1	TRBV10-3	TRBJ1-1	many	CAISESRQGGTEAFF	TGTGCCATCAGTGAGTCCAGACAGGGCGGCACTGAAGCTTTCTTT
TRBD1	TRBV6-5	TRBJ1-2	.	CASSPWDRGGSGYTF	TGTGCCAGCAGTCCCTGGGACAGGGGGGGATCTGGCTACACCTTC
TRBD2	TRBV20-1	TRBJ2-7	.	CSARGPGLAPYEQYF	TGCAGTGCTAGAGGGCCGGGACTAGCCCCCTACGAGCAGTACTTC
.	TRBV14	TRBJ2-3	.	CASSYRPRGTDTQYF	TGTGCCAGCAGCTACCGCCCTCGGGGCACAGATACGCAGTATTTT
.	TRBV12-3/TRBV12-4	TRBJ1-6	.	CASSQPGRFSPLHF	TGTGCCAGCAGTCAACCGGGACGGTTTTCACCCCTCCACTTT
TRBD1	TRBV4-3	TRBJ1-4	.	CASSQEGTGGNEKLFF	TGCGCCAGCAGCCAAGAGGGGACAGGGGGCAACGAAAAACTGTTTTTT
.	TRBV12-3/TRBV12-4	TRBJ2-2	.	CASRFNDIANTGELFF	TGTGCCAGCCGGTTCAATGACATCGCGAACACCGGGGAGCTGTTTTTT
TRBD2	TRBV7-2	TRBJ2-5	.	CASSLDSGKGTQYF	TGTGCCAGCAGCTTAGATAGCGGGAAGGGGACCCAGTACTTC
TRBD2	TRBV6-5	TRBJ2-7	.	CASSYSTSGAAYEQYF	TGTGCCAGCAGTTACTCTACTAGCGGGGCCGCCTACGAGCAGTACTTC
.	TRBV7-6	TRBJ1-2	.	CASSDLGSPYGYTF	TGTGCCAGCAGCGACCTGGGCTCCCCCTATGGCTACACCTTC
.	TRBV7-2	TRBJ1-6	.	CASRQGFNNSPLHF	TGTGCCAGCAGGCAGGGGTTTAATAATTCACCCCTCCACTTT
.	TRBV20-1	TRBJ2-7	.	CSARDLGDSNTYEQYF	TGCAGTGCTAGAGATCTCGGGGACTCGAATACCTACGAGCAGTACTTC
.	TRBV29-1	TRBJ2-1	.	CSVEDERGPGYNEQFF	TGCAGCGTTGAGGACGAAAGGGGCCCCGGGTACAATGAGCAGTTCTTC
.	TRBV7-2	TRBJ2-5	few	CASSPVGAAEETQYF	TGTGCCAGCAGCCCCGTTGGGGCGGCCGAAGAGACCCAGTACTTC
.	TRBV7-9	TRBJ2-2	.	CASSQYTGELFF	TGTGCCAGCAGCCAATACACCGGGGAGCTGTTTTTT
.	TRBV27	TRBJ2-4	.	CASSSGTSKNIQYF	TGTGCCAGCAGTTCGGGGACGTCCAAAAACATTCAGTACTTC
.	TRBV7-2	TRBJ2-1	.	CASSVGPGTGVFF	.
.	TRBV12-3/TRBV12-4	TRBJ2-3	once	CASSLRQGDTQYF	TGTGCCAGCAGTTTACGGCAGGGCGATACGCAGTATTTT
TRBD2	TRBV4-1	TRBJ2-7	.	CVSSQEVAGSYEQYF	TGCGTCAGCAGCCAAGAGGTAGCGGGGTCCTACGAGCAGTACTTC
TRBD1	TRBV29-1	TRBJ2-7	few	CSVKQGAYEQYF	TGCAGCGTGAAGCAGGGGGCGTACGAGCAGTACTTC
.	TRBV6-5	TRBJ1-6	once	CASSYSGGRSSYNSPLHF	TGTGCCAGCAGTTACTCCGGGGGACGGAGCTCCTATAATTCACCCCTCCACTTT
.	TRBV12-3/TRBV12-4	TRBJ2-3	few	CASSLRPGTPTDTQYF	TGTGCCAGCAGTTTAAGGCCAGGGACCCCCACAGATACGCAGTATTTT
TRBD2	TRBV4-3	TRBJ2-1	.	CASSQHSLSGGPHEQFF	TGCGCCAGCAGCCAACACTCTCTATCGGGAGGGCCGCATGAGCAGTTCTTC
.	TRBV15	TRBJ1-2	.	CATSRDRRDYGYTF	TGTGCCACCAGCAGAGACCGCCGGGACTATGGCTACACCTTC
TRBD1	TRBV29-1	TRBJ1-4	many	CSVRGQGNEKLFF	TGCAGCGTTAGGGGACAGGGTAATGAAAAACTGTTTTTT
.	TRBV12-5	TRBJ2-1	.	CASGPGDNEQFF	TGTGCTAGTGGTCCCGGTGACAATGAGCAGTTCTTC
TRBD1	TRBV7-2	TRBJ1-2	few	CASSSRTGGSWGYTF	TGTGCCAGCAGCTCAAGGACAGGGGGCTCTTGGGGCTACACCTTC
.	TRBV9	TRBJ1-2	once	CASSADEVGGYTF	TGTGCCAGCAGCGCGGATGAGGTGGGGGGCTACACCTTC
TRBD2	TRBV7-2	TRBJ2-1	few	CASSLRVNGRATYNEQFF	TGTGCCAGCAGCTTAAGAGTTAACGGGAGGGCCACCTACAATGAGCAGTTCTTC
.	TRBV7-9	TRBJ1-1	few	CASSPQGMNTEAFF	TGTGCCAGCAGCCCCCAAGGGATGAACACTGAAGCTTTCTTT
.	TRBV27	TRBJ1-6	.	CASSQGRQGSPLHF	TGTGCCAGCTCCCAGGGGCGACAAGGATCACCCCTCCACTTT
TRBD2	TRBV7-2	TRBJ2-3	.	CASSLPGGRSADTQYF	TGTGCCAGCAGCTTACCGGGAGGAAGGTCCGCAGATACGCAGTATTTT
.	TRBV4-3	TRBJ2-7	.	CASSQVFGVQQYF	TGCGCCAGCAGCCAAGTTTTCGGGGTTCAGCAGTACTTC
.	TRBV5-1	TRBJ1-2	.	CASSLDGWGELDYTF	TGCGCCAGCAGCTTGGATGGTTGGGGCGAGTTGGACTACACCTTC
.	TRBV10-3	TRBJ2-7	.	CAISEPLRKRDEQYF	TGTGCCATCAGTGAGCCGCTACGCAAGCGCGACGAGCAGTACTTC
TRBD1	TRBV9	TRBJ2-1	.	CASSLEGQGDRDEQFF	TGTGCCAGCAGCTTAGAGGGACAGGGTGATAGGGATGAGCAGTTCTTC
.	TRBV5-5	TRBJ1-1	once	CASSQPEGTEAFF	TGTGCCAGCAGCCAACCAGAAGGCACTGAAGCTTTCTTT
.	TRBV4-1	TRBJ2-5	few	CASSQELGAGETQYF	TGCGCCAGCAGCCAAGAATTGGGGGCAGGGGAGACCCAGTACTTC
.	TRBV20-1	TRBJ2-1	few	CSVTRTGRNEQFF	TGCAGCGTAACCCGGACTGGAAGAAATGAGCAGTTCTTC
TRBD1	TRBV5-6	TRBJ1-1	few	CASSRDRKNTEAFF	TGTGCCAGCAGCCGGGACAGGAAGAACACTGAAGCTTTCTTT
.	TRBV11-3	TRBJ1-2	.	CASSPHRETNYGYTF	TGTGCCAGCAGCCCGCACAGGGAAACTAACTATGGCTACACCTTC